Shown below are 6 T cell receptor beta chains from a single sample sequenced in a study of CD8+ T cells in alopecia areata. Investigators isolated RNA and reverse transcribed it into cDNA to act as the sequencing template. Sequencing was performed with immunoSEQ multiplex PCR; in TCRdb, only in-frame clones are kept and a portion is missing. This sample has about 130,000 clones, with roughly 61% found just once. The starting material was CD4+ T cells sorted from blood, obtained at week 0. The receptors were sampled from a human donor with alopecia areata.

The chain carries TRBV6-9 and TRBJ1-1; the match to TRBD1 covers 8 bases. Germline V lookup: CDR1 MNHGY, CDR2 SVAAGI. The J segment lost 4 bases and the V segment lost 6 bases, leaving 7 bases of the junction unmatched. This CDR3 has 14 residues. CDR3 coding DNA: TGTGCCAGCAGACGAGACAGGGGAATCACTGAAGCTTTCTTT. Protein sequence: CASRRDRGITEAFF.

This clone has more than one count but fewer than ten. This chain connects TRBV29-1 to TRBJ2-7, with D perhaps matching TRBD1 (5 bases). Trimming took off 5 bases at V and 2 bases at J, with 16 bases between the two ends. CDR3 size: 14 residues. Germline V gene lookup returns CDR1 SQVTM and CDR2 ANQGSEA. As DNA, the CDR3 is TGCAGCGTTCGAAATATTCAGGGAACCTACGAGCAGTACTTC. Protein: CSVRNIQGTYEQYF.

The CDR3 DNA reads as TGCGCCAGCAGCTCGATCGGGACTGGCTCCTACAATGAGCAGTTCTTC. Protein: CASSSIGTGSYNEQFF. The rearrangement joins TRBV5-1 to TRBJ2-1; tentative D call: TRBD2 (6 bases). Trimming removed 3 bases from V and 0 bases from J, with 13 bases in between. The germline CDR1 and CDR2 sequences are SGHRS and YFSETQ. The CDR3 loop spans 16 amino acids.

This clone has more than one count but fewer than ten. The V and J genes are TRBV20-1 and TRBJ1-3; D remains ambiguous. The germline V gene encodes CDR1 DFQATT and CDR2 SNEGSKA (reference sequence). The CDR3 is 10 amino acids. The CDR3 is CRNWCDTIYF. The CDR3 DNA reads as TGCAGGAACTGGTGCGACACCATATATTTT.

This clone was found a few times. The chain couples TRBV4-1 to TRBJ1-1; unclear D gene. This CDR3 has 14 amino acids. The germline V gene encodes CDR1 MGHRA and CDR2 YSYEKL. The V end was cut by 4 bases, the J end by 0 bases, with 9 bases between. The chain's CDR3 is CASSLKGLNTEAFF. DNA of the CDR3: TGCGCCAGCAGCCTAAAAGGGCTGAACACTGAAGCTTTCTTT.

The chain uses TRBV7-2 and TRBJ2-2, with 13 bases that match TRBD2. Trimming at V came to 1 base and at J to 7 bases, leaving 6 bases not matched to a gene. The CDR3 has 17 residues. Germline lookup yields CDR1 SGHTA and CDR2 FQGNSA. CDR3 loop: CASSLGLAGGGGGELFF. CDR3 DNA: TGTGCCAGCAGCTTAGGACTAGCGGGAGGAGGTGGCGGGGAGCTGTTTTTT.